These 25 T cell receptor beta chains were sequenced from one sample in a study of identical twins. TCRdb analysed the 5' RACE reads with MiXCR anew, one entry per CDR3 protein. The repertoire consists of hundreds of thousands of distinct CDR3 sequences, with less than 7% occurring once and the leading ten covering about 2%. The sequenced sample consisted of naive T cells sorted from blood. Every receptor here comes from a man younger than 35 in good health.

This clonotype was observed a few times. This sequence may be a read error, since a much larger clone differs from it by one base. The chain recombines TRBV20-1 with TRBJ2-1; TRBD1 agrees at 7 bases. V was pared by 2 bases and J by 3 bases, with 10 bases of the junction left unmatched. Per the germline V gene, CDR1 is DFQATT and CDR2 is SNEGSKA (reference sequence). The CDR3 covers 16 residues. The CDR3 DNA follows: TGCAGTGCTAGAAACTCCCAGACAGGGCTCTACAATGAGCAGTTCTTC. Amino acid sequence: CSARNSQTGLYNEQFF.

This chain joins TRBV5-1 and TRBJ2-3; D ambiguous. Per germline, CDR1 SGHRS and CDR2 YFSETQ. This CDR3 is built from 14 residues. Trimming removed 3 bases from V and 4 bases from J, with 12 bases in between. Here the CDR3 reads CASSSRPRADTQYF. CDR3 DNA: TGCGCCAGCAGCTCCCGCCCACGGGCAGATACGCAGTATTTT. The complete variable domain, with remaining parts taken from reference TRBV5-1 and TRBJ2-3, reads KAGVTQTPRYLIKTRGQQVTLSCSPISGHRSVSWYQQTPGQGLQFLFEYFSETQRNKGNFPGRFSGRQFSNSRSEMNVSTLELGDSALYLCASSSRPRADTQYFGPGTRLTVL.

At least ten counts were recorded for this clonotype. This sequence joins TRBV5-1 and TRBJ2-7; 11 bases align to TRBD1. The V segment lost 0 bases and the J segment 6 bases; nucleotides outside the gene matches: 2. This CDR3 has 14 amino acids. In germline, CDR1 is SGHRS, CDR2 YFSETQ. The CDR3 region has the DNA TGCGCCAGCAGCTTGGTTGGGACAGGGGGCGAGCAGTACTTC. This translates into CASSLVGTGGEQYF.

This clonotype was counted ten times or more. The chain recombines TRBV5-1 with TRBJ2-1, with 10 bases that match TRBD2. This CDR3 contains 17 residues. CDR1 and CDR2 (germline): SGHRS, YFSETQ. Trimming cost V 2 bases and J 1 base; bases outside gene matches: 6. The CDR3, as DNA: TGCGCCAGCAGCTTTCCCCTAGCGGGAGCATCCTACAATGAGCAGTTCTTC. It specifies CASSFPLAGASYNEQFF.

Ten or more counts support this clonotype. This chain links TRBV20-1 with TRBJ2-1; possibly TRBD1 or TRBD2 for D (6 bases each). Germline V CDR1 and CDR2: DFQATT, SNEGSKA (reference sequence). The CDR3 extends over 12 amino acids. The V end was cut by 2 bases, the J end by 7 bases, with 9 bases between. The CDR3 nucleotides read TGCAGTGCTAGAAGGGGGGAGAATGAGCAGTTCTTC. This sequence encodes CSARRGENEQFF.

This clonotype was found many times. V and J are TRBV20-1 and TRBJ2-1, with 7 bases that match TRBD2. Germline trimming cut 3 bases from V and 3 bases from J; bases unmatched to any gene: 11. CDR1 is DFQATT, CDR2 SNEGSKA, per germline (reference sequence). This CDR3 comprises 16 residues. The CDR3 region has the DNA TGCAGTGCTAGGCCCCGGCGCGGGAGTCTCTACAATGAGCAGTTCTTC. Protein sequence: CSARPRRGSLYNEQFF.

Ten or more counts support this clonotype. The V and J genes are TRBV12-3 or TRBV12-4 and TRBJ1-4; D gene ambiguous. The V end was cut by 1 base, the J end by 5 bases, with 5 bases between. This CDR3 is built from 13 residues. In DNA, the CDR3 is TGTGCCAGCAGTTTAGGGACGAATGAAAAACTGTTTTTT. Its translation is CASSLGTNEKLFF.

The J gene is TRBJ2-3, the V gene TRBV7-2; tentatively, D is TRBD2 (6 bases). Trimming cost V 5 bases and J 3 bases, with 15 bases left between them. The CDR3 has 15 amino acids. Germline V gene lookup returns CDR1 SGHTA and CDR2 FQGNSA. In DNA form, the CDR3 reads TGTGCCAGCAGCCGGGAGAGGGCATTTACAGATACGCAGTATTTT. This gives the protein CASSRERAFTDTQYF.

CDR3 nucleotide sequence: TGTGCCAGCAGCTTAGAACGGGCTTGGGAGACCCAGTACTTC. Translating gives CASSLERAWETQYF. J is TRBJ2-5 and V is TRBV7-8; no firm D call. The length of the CDR3 is 14 residues. Trimming removed 1 base at V and 5 bases at J, with 11 bases between. Looked up from germline, CDR1 is SGHVS and CDR2 is FQNEAQ. The full variable domain, rest sourced from reference TRBV7-8 and TRBJ2-5, is GAGVSQSPRYKVAKRGQDVALRCDPISGHVSLFWYQQALGQGPEFLTYFQNEAQLDKSGLPSDRFFAERPEGSVSTLKIQRTQQEDSAVYLCASSLERAWETQYFGPGTRLLVL.

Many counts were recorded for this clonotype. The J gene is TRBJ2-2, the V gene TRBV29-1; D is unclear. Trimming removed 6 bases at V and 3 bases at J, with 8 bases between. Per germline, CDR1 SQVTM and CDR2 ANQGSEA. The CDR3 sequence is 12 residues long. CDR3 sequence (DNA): TGCAGCGTCCGGGTGTACACCGGGGAGCTGTTTTTT. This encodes CSVRVYTGELFF.

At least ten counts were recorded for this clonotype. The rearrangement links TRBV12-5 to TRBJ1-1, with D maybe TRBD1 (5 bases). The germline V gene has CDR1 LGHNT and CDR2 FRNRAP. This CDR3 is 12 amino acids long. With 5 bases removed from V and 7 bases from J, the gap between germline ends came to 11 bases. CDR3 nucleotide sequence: TGTGCTAGTGGTCCCGGGACGGTTGAAGCTTTCTTT. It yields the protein CASGPGTVEAFF. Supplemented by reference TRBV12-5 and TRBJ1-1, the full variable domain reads DARVTQTPRHKVTEMGQEVTMRCQPILGHNTVFWYRQTMMQGLELLAYFRNRAPLDDSGMPKDRFSAEMPDATLATLKIQPSEPRDSAVYFCASGPGTVEAFFGQGTRLTVV.

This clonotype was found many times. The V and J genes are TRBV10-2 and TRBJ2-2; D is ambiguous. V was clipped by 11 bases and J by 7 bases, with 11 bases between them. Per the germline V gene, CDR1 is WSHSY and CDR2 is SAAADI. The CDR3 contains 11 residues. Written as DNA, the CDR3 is TGCGCCGTTATCAGTGGCGGGGAGCTGTTTTTT. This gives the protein CAVISGGELFF.

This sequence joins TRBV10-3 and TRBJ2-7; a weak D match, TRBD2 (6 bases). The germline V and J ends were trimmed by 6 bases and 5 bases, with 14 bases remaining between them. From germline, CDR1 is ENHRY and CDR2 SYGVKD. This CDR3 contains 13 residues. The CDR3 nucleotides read TGTGCCATCAGGGGGGGAAACGACCACGAGCAGTACTTC. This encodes CAIRGGNDHEQYF.

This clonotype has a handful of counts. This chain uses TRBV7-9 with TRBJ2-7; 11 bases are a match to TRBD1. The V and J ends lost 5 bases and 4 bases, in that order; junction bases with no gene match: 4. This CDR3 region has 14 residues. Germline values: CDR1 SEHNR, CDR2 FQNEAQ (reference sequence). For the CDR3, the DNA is TGTGCCAGCAGCGTCGGGACAGGGGGGTACGAGCAGTACTTC. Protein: CASSVGTGGYEQYF.

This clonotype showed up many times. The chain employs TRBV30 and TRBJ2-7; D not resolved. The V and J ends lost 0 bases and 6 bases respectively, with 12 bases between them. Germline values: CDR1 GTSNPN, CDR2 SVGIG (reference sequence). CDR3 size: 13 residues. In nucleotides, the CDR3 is TGTGCCTGGAGTGTAAAGGGCACGGGCGAGCAGTACGTC. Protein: CAWSVKGTGEQYV.

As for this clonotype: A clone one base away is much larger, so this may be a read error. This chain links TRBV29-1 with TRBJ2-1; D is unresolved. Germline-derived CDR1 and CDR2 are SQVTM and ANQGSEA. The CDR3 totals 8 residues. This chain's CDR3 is CIVERQFF. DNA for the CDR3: TGCATCGTTGAACGGCAGTTCTTC.

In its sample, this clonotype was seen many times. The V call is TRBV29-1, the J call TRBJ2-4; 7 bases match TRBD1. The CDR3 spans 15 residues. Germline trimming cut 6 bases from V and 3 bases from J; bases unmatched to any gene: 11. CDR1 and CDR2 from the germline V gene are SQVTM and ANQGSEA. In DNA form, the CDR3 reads TGCAGCGTGCCCGACCCCCGGGACAGCAAAAACATTCAGTACTTC. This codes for CSVPDPRDSKNIQYF.

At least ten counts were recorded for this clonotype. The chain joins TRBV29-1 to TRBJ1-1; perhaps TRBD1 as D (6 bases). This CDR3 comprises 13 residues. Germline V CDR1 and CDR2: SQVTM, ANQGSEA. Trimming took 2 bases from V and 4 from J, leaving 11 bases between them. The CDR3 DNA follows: TGCAGCGTTGAAAACAGGGTTGGCACTGAAGCTTTCTTT. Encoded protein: CSVENRVGTEAFF.

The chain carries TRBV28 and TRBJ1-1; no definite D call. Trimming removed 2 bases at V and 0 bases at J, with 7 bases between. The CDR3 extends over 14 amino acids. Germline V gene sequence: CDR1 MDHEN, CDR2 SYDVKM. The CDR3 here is CASSLLAVNTEAFF. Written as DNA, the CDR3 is TGTGCCAGCAGTTTACTGGCTGTGAACACTGAAGCTTTCTTT.

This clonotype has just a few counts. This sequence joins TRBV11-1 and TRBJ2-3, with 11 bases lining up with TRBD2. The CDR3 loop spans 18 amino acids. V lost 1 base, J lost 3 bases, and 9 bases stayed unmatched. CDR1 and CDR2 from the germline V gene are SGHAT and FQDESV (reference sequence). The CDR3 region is CASSLVTSGTLKTDTQYF. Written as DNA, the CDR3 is TGTGCCAGCAGCTTAGTGACTAGCGGGACGCTTAAGACAGATACGCAGTATTTT.

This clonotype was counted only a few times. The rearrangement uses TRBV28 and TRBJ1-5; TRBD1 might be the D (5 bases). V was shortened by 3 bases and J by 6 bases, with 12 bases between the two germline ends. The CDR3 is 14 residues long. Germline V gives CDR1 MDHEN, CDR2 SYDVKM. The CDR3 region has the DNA TGTGCCAGCAGTTTCCGCAGGGAGGTTCAGCCCCAGCATTTT. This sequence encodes CASSFRREVQPQHF.

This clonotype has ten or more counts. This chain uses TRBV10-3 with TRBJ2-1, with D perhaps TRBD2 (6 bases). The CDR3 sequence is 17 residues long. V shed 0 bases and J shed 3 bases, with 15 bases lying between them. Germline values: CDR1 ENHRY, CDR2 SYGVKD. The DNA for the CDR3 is TGTGCCATCAGTGAGTCGCTGCGGCCGGAGGGCTACAATGAGCAGTTCTTC. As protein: CAISESLRPEGYNEQFF.

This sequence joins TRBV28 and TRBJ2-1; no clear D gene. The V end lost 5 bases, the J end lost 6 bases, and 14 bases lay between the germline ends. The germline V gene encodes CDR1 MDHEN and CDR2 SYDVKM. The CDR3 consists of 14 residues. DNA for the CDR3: TGTGCCAGCAGTGGCCCCCCCCCGGTCAATGAGCAGTTCTTC. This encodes CASSGPPPVNEQFF. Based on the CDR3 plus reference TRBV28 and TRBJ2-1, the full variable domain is DVKVTQSSRYLVKRTGEKVFLECVQDMDHENMFWYRQDPGLGLRLIYFSYDVKMKEKGDIPEGYSVSREKKERFSLILESASTNQTSMYLCASSGPPPVNEQFFGPGTRLTVL.

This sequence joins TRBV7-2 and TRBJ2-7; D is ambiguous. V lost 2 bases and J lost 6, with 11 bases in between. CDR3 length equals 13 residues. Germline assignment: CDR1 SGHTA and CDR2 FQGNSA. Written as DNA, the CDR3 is TGTGCCAGCAGCTTAAACCCCTCGGGCGAGCAGTACGTC. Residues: CASSLNPSGEQYV.

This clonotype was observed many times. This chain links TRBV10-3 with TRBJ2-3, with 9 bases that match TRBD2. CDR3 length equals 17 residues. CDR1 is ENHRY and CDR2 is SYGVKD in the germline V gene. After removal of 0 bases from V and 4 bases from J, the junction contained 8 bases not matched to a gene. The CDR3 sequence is CAISESASGTVADTQYF. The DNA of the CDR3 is TGTGCCATCAGTGAGTCGGCTAGCGGGACGGTTGCAGATACGCAGTATTTT.